The 32 T cell receptor beta chains below were found in one sample sequenced in a study of cytomegalovirus exposure and HLA in healthy donors. Researchers ran the PCR with 60 Vbeta and 13 Jbeta primers. Using immunoSEQ multiplex PCR, the repertoire was profiled, and TCRdb retains in-frame clones only, with some absent. This table has about 94,000 clones, about four fifths appearing once. Sequenced material: PBMCs. The receptor source for this set is a human donor in good health.

The chain is built from TRBV29-1 and TRBJ2-7; 7 nucleotides line up with TRBD1. Germline V gives CDR1 SQVTM, CDR2 ANQGSEA. V shed 3 bases and J 4 bases; nucleotides not matched to a gene: 6. CDR3 length equals 13 residues. CDR3 amino acids: CSVDRGGGYEQYF. CDR3 sequence (DNA): TGCAGCGTTGATCGAGGGGGCGGGTACGAGCAGTACTTC.

The rearrangement joins TRBV27 to TRBJ2-5; 14 positions match TRBD2. The length of the CDR3 is 18 residues. Trimming cost V 8 bases and J 3 bases; bases outside gene matches: 14. Per the germline V gene, CDR1 is MNHEY and CDR2 is SMNVEV (reference sequence). CDR3 residues: CASGTGTSGSPKEETQYF. As DNA, the CDR3 is TGTGCCAGCGGTACCGGGACTAGCGGGAGCCCTAAGGAAGAGACCCAGTACTTC.

The chain recombines TRBV4-2 with TRBJ1-2; tentatively, D is TRBD1 (5 bases). V shed 0 bases and J shed 8 bases, with 10 bases lying between them. Germline loops: CDR1 LGHNA, CDR2 YNFKEQ. CDR3 length: 13 residues. CDR3 DNA: TGTGCCAGCAGCCAAGATCGGGAGGGGGGCTACACCTTC. This encodes CASSQDREGGYTF.

The V call is TRBV7-8, the J call TRBJ2-4, with 10 bases matching TRBD1. The length of the CDR3 is 12 residues. Germline V CDR1 and CDR2: SGHVS, FQNEAQ. V was pared by 0 bases and J by 13 bases, with 0 bases of the junction left unmatched. The CDR3 protein is CASSLAGQGQYF. The CDR3 DNA is TGTGCCAGCAGCTTAGCGGGACAGGGGCAGTACTTC.

The chain employs TRBV15 and TRBJ1-4, with 9 positions matching TRBD1. Germline values: CDR1 LNHNV, CDR2 YYDKDF (reference sequence). The J segment lost 6 bases and the V segment lost 3 bases, leaving 5 bases of the junction unmatched. The CDR3 length is 15 residues. The CDR3 loop reads CATSRAGQGDEKLFF. The CDR3 DNA sequence: TGTGCCACCAGCAGGGCGGGACAGGGTGATGAAAAACTGTTTTTT.

This chain uses TRBV7-8 with TRBJ2-7, with TRBD1 matching over 8 bases. CDR3 length: 15 residues. Per germline, CDR1 SGHVS and CDR2 FQNEAQ. Germline trimming cut 5 bases from V and 5 bases from J; bases unmatched to any gene: 11. The CDR3, as DNA: TGTGCCAGCAGCCCGACAGGGGAGGCTTTCAACGAGCAGTACTTC. Its protein product is CASSPTGEAFNEQYF.

The chain joins TRBV7-9 to TRBJ2-7; D call uncertain. This CDR3 contains 13 residues. The ends were cut back, 1 base at V and 1 base at J, with 5 bases in the middle. Germline values: CDR1 SEHNR, CDR2 FQNEAQ (reference sequence). The DNA for the CDR3 is TGTGCCAGCAGCTTAGTCCGTTCCTACGAGCAGTACTTC. It specifies CASSLVRSYEQYF.

V usage is TRBV5-1 and J usage is TRBJ1-1, with 7 bases lining up with TRBD1. Unmatched junction bases numbered 12, after V lost 6 bases and J lost 1 base. This CDR3 is built from 16 residues. In germline, CDR1 is SGHRS, CDR2 YFSETQ. CDR3 in amino acids: CASTPGGKGANTEAFF. The CDR3 coding sequence is TGCGCCAGCACCCCCGGCGGGAAGGGGGCGAACACTGAAGCTTTCTTT.

V gene TRBV27 combines with J gene TRBJ2-1; TRBD2 aligns across 8 bases. Looked up from germline, CDR1 is MNHEY and CDR2 is SMNVEV (reference sequence). After removal of 7 bases from V and 0 bases from J, the junction contained 17 bases not matched to a gene. The CDR3 consists of 19 residues. DNA for the CDR3: TGTGCCAGCAAGGTTCTGGTAGCGGGATTCCCGAGCTCCTACAATGAGCAGTTCTTC. This sequence encodes CASKVLVAGFPSSYNEQFF.

This chain connects TRBV6-5 to TRBJ2-7, with 7 bases aligning to TRBD2. The CDR3 covers 14 residues. The germline CDR1 and CDR2 sequences are MNHEY and SVGAGI. Trimming took 6 bases from V and 2 from J; bases not matched to a gene: 7. In DNA, the CDR3 is TGTGCCAGCAGCCCTCCTGGACTAGCCTACGAGCAGTACTTC. Residues: CASSPPGLAYEQYF.

The chain carries TRBV5-1 and TRBJ2-3; 9 bases are shared with TRBD2. Looked up from germline, CDR1 is SGHRS and CDR2 is YFSETQ. V lost 3 bases to trimming and J lost 4 bases; unmatched junction nucleotides: 6. The CDR3 runs 15 residues. The chain's CDR3 is CASSSPGLAADTQYF. CDR3 nucleotides: TGCGCCAGCAGCTCTCCGGGACTAGCAGCAGATACGCAGTATTTT.

The chain couples TRBV7-9 to TRBJ1-6; 7 bases are shared with TRBD1. The CDR3 has 15 amino acids. The V gene's germline CDR1 is SEHNR and CDR2 FQNEAQ (reference sequence). V trimming: 5 bases; J trimming: 5 bases; junction bases outside the gene matches: 6. CDR3 coding DNA: TGTGCCAGCAGCCGACAGGGTGCGAATAATTCACCCCTCCACTTT. Translating gives CASSRQGANNSPLHF.

The J gene is TRBJ2-7, the V gene TRBV19; a possible D gene is TRBD2 (5 bases). CDR3 length equals 15 residues. Germline values: CDR1 LNHDA, CDR2 SQIVND (reference sequence). V was pared by 3 bases and J by 0 bases, with 12 bases between. The CDR3 DNA is TGTGCCAGTAGTATCCCCGGGAACCCCTCCTACGAGCAGTACTTC. This translates into CASSIPGNPSYEQYF.

The CDR3 spells CSVGRQGVEQYF. The DNA for the CDR3 is TGCAGCGTAGGGAGACAGGGGGTCGAGCAGTACTTC. This sequence joins TRBV29-1 and TRBJ2-7; 9 bases are a match to TRBD1. Germline V gives CDR1 SQVTM, CDR2 ANQGSEA. The V segment lost 6 bases and the J segment 6 bases; nucleotides outside the gene matches: 6. This CDR3 is 12 amino acids long.

Of note for this clone: Mismatch with germline at one junction end may stem from a read error. V and J are TRBV6-1 and TRBJ2-7, with TRBD2 matching 12 bases. Germline CDR1 is MNHNS and CDR2 is SASEGT. The CDR3 extends over 12 amino acids. The CDR3 sequence: CASSTEGLAGSF. CDR3 coding DNA: TGTGCCAGCAGTACCGAGGGACTAGCGGGTTCATTC.

V gene TRBV5-1 combines with J gene TRBJ2-5, with 10 positions matching TRBD2. There are 20 residues in the CDR3. V shed 4 bases and J 2 bases; nucleotides not matched to a gene: 20. CDR1 and CDR2 (germline): SGHRS, YFSETQ. The CDR3 protein is CASSLSGRGTRTSGQETQYF. The CDR3 coding sequence is TGCGCCAGCAGCCTCAGCGGGAGGGGCACGAGGACTAGCGGACAAGAGACCCAGTACTTC.

This clone was detected a few times. V and J are TRBV5-6 and TRBJ1-1; D gene unclear. CDR3 length equals 13 residues. From germline, CDR1 is SGHDT and CDR2 YYEEEE. The V and J ends lost 0 bases and 4 bases respectively, with 7 bases between them. In DNA, the CDR3 is TGTGCCAGCAGCTTGGGTCAGCGCACTGAAGCTTTCTTT. This codes for CASSLGQRTEAFF. Looking up the rest from reference TRBV5-6 and TRBJ1-1 gives the full variable domain: DAGVTQSPTHLIKTRGQQVTLRCSPKSGHDTVSWYQQALGQGPQFIFQYYEEEERQRGNFPDRFSGHQFPNYSSELNVNALLLGDSALYLCASSLGQRTEAFFGQGTRLTVV.

J is TRBJ2-7 and V is TRBV14; 9 positions match TRBD1. CDR1 and CDR2 (germline): SGHDN, FVKESK. This CDR3 region has 13 residues. V shed 2 bases and J 6 bases; nucleotides not matched to a gene: 2. DNA for the CDR3: TGTGCCAGCAGCCAAATGACAGGGGGCGAGCAGTACTTC. Translating gives CASSQMTGGEQYF.

In this sample, this clone turned up a few times. The V gene is TRBV15, the J gene TRBJ1-5, with 7 nucleotides matching TRBD1. The J segment lost 2 bases and the V segment lost 3 bases, leaving 7 bases of the junction unmatched. Germline V gives CDR1 LNHNV, CDR2 YYDKDF (reference sequence). The CDR3 has 16 residues. As DNA, the CDR3 is TGTGCCACCAGCAGCAGGGGGGAAGGACGCAATCAGCCCCAGCATTTT. Its protein product is CATSSRGEGRNQPQHF.

A single count supports this clone. The same CDR3 is also encoded by other DNA sequences in this sample. This rearrangement joins TRBV7-2 to TRBJ1-5; D is undetermined. The CDR3 covers 15 residues. Trimming pared 1 base from V and 0 bases from J, leaving 7 bases between. Germline V gene lookup returns CDR1 SGHTA and CDR2 FQGNSA. Here the CDR3 DNA reads TGTGCCAGCAGCTTAGAGGACTCTAGCAATCAGCCCCAGCATTTT. Translating gives CASSLEDSSNQPQHF. Full variable domain (outside the CDR3, taken from reference TRBV7-2 and TRBJ1-5): GAGVSQSPSNKVTEKGKDVELRCDPISGHTALYWYRQSLGQGLEFLIYFQGNSAPDKSGLPSDRFSAERTGGSVSTLTIQRTQQEDSAVYLCASSLEDSSNQPQHFGDGTRLSIL.

V usage is TRBV7-6 and J usage is TRBJ2-1; 10 bases align to TRBD2. With V trimmed by 5 bases and J by 6 bases, 7 bases remained unmatched. Germline V gene lookup returns CDR1 SGHVS and CDR2 FNYEAQ. CDR3 length equals 15 residues. The CDR3 region is CASSGRLAGVNEQFF. In DNA form, the CDR3 reads TGTGCCAGCAGCGGGCGGCTAGCGGGAGTCAATGAGCAGTTCTTC.

This chain links TRBV4-2 with TRBJ2-5; tentative D call: TRBD1 (5 bases). The J call may be incorrect, as the DNA end agrees better with TRBJ2-7. This CDR3 spans 16 amino acids. CDR1 and CDR2 from the germline V gene are LGHNA and YNFKEQ. The CDR3 DNA sequence: TGTGCCAGCAGCCAAGATTTAGGGGAAAGCTCCTACGAGCAGTACTTC. Translation: CASSQDLGESSYEQYF.

This chain uses TRBV6-1 with TRBJ1-1; D unresolved. This CDR3 is 11 amino acids long. Germline CDR1 and CDR2: MNHNS and SASEGT. Trimming took off 8 bases at V and 3 bases at J, with 7 bases between the two ends. CDR3 amino acids: CASELYTEAFF. DNA for the CDR3: TGTGCCAGCGAACTTTACACTGAAGCTTTCTTT.

This chain connects TRBV5-8 to TRBJ2-5; D might be TRBD2 (5 bases). Germline V gives CDR1 SGHTS, CDR2 YDEGEE. The CDR3 totals 14 residues. V shed 4 bases and J shed 2 bases, with 12 bases lying between them. The CDR3 region has the DNA TGTGCCAGCAGCCGCCCGGGGTGGCAAGAGACCCAGTACTTC. Its translation is CASSRPGWQETQYF.

The chain uses TRBV15 and TRBJ1-2; D is possibly TRBD1 (6 bases). Germline CDR1 is LNHNV and CDR2 is YYDKDF (reference sequence). Trimming shortened V by 3 bases and J by 0 bases, and 14 bases separated the two germline ends. The CDR3 is 16 amino acids. The CDR3 spells CATSRGGAPANYGYTF. The CDR3 nucleotides are TGTGCCACCAGCAGGGGGGGGGCGCCGGCTAACTATGGCTACACCTTC.

The chain employs TRBV28 and TRBJ1-4; D remains ambiguous. V shed 5 bases and J shed 8 bases, with 12 bases lying between them. The germline gives CDR1 MDHEN, CDR2 SYDVKM. CDR3 length equals 13 residues. The CDR3 sequence: CASSPGAWEKLFF. The CDR3 coding sequence is TGTGCCAGCAGTCCCGGTGCGTGGGAAAAACTGTTTTTT.

The rearrangement links TRBV6-1 to TRBJ2-3; TRBD2 aligns across 8 bases. Trimming took 4 bases from V and 2 from J; bases not matched to a gene: 8. Germline CDR1 and CDR2: MNHNS and SASEGT. This CDR3 comprises 16 residues. CDR3 sequence reads: CASSGRVAGSTDTQYF. The CDR3 bases are TGTGCCAGCAGTGGGAGGGTAGCGGGATCCACAGATACGCAGTATTTT.

The chain employs TRBV11-2 and TRBJ2-7; TRBD2 agrees at 13 bases. CDR1 and CDR2 from the germline V gene are SGHAT and FQNNGV. CDR3 length equals 14 residues. The ends lost 1 base at V and 6 bases at J; junction bases unmatched: 0. The CDR3 spells CASSLGLAGGEQYF. The CDR3 nucleotides read TGTGCCAGCAGCTTAGGACTAGCGGGGGGCGAGCAGTACTTC.

This clone was recorded a few times. The J gene is TRBJ1-1, the V gene TRBV30; a possible D gene is TRBD1 (5 bases). CDR3 size: 11 residues. Germline-derived CDR1 and CDR2 are GTSNPN and SVGIG (reference sequence). The ends were cut back, 4 bases at V and 5 bases at J, with 8 bases in the middle. This CDR3 is CAWIRATEAFF. In DNA form, the CDR3 reads TGTGCCTGGATCAGGGCAACTGAAGCTTTCTTT. Complete variable domain (other parts from reference TRBV30 and TRBJ1-1): SQTIHQWPATLVQPVGSPLSLECTVEGTSNPNLYWYRQAAGRGLQLLFYSVGIGQISSEVPQNLSASRPQDRQFILSSKKLLLSDSGFYLCAWIRATEAFFGQGTRLTVV.

The chain has TRBV11-3 and TRBJ2-7; D might be TRBD2 (7 bases). CDR1 is SGHNT and CDR2 is YENEEA in the germline V gene. Trimming removed 4 bases from V and 6 bases from J, with 13 bases in between. This CDR3 spans 13 amino acids. CDR3 coding DNA: TGTGCCAGCAGCTCCGAGGGGGGGACCGAGCAGTACTTC. This encodes CASSSEGGTEQYF. The full variable domain, in which reference TRBV11-3 and TRBJ2-7 provide the parts outside the CDR3, is EAGVVQSPRYKIIEKKQPVAFWCNPISGHNTLYWYLQNLGQGPELLIRYENEEAVDDSQLPKDRFSAERLKGVDSTLKIQPAELGDSAVYLCASSSEGGTEQYFGPGTRLTVT.

The CDR3 DNA is TGTGCCAGCAGCTCCCGACTAATCGCGGCGTCCTACGAGCAGTACTTC. Its protein is CASSSRLIAASYEQYF. The rearrangement joins TRBV7-2 to TRBJ2-7; tentative D call: TRBD2 (5 bases). V shed 4 bases and J shed 1 base, with 17 bases lying between them. This CDR3 comprises 16 residues. Germline CDR1 is SGHTA and CDR2 is FQGNSA.

The CDR3 loop is CASSLTSGGYEQYF. The CDR3 DNA reads TGTGCCAGCTCACTGACTAGCGGGGGGTACGAGCAGTACTTC. The chain employs TRBV18 and TRBJ2-5, with 13 bases that match TRBD2. The J call may be incorrect, as the DNA end agrees better with TRBJ2-7. CDR1 KGHSH and CDR2 LQKENI come from the germline V gene. This CDR3 spans 14 amino acids.